Sequencing of this T cell receptor (beta chain) was carried out in a study of a mutant IDH1 vaccine in newly diagnosed glioma. Study in general: The sex distribution of treated patients was approximately 62% male and 37.5% female, with a mean age of roughly 40 years.

A note on this clone: Its antigen is not identified.

Assay: immunoSEQ multiplex PCR; the TCRdb copy retains only in-frame clones and omits some. The data show approximately 38,000 clones, 75% to 90% seen once. The time point was: week 5, during vaccination. Topical imiquimod was applied with each vaccine dose, which held 300 ug of mutant IDH1 20-mer peptide. The germline V gene has CDR1 KGHSH and CDR2 LQKENI. Deletions cut 0 bases from V and 9 bases from J, with 12 bases between. The length of the CDR3 is 14 residues. The V call is TRBV18, the J call TRBJ1-5; unclear D gene. The input for sequencing was PBMCs, taken from a glioma patient whose treatment included an IDH1 peptide vaccine. The receptor was isolated from a man aged 35 to 55 with glioma. The CDR3 spells CASSPPEQPGPQHF. CDR3 nucleotides: TGTGCCAGCTCACCACCGGAACAGCCCGGGCCCCAGCATTTT.